This TCR beta chain came from a study of cytomegalovirus exposure and HLA in healthy donors. Whole-study context: About 79 million unique TCRs from HLA-typed donors were held in an early data release.

A word on this clone: Its antigen is still unknown.

Study results and caveats: Later on, a genetic analysis was performed. It linked a missense variant in DCLRE1C with V- and J-gene trimming of TCR beta. Cytomegalovirus status, reportedly, was diagnosed with high specificity and sensitivity by the classifier.

The trim removed 6 bases at V and 0 bases at J, leaving 4 bases unmatched. The CDR3 runs to 15 residues. Germline V gene sequence: CDR1 MNHNS, CDR2 SASEGT. The PCR employed 60 Vbeta primers together with 13 Jbeta primers. Repertoires were generated with immunoSEQ multiplex PCR, while TCRdb's copy carries only in-frame clones and drops some. The sample records approximately 150,000 clones, approximately 81% being singletons. The chain links TRBV6-1 to TRBJ2-1; 8 positions agree with TRBD2. Sequencing was done on a sample of PBMCs. The sequence came from a boy younger than 10 in good health and CMV-seronegative. The chain's CDR3 is CASRVAGNSYNEQFF. The CDR3 coding sequence is TGTGCCAGCAGAGTAGCGGGAAACTCCTACAATGAGCAGTTCTTC.